This TCR beta chain was found in a study of cytomegalovirus exposure and HLA in healthy donors. Study-level results: In a later analysis, HLA-associated TCR beta chains were more clonally expanded than equally common others. Cytomegalovirus-associated status was assigned to some 160 TCR beta chains. Association of a missense DCLRE1C variant with TCR beta V- and J-gene trimming was reported in a later analysis.

60 Vbeta and 13 Jbeta primers were used in PCR. Sequencing was performed with immunoSEQ multiplex PCR; in TCRdb, only in-frame clones are kept and a portion is missing. The data contain almost 90,000 clones, approximately 81% of them seen just once; the ten biggest clones take up approximately 7.4%. V lost 5 bases, J lost 1 base, and 11 bases lay in between. Germline values: CDR1 MDHEN, CDR2 SYDVKM. This CDR3 comprises 14 residues. This clone was seen just once. The antigen is undetermined. V usage is TRBV28 and J usage is TRBJ1-1; D not certain. The sample was PBMCs. The sequence was collected from a man aged 35 to 55 in good health and CMV-seropositive. The DNA for the CDR3 is TGTGCCAGCAGTACTATAACAACGAACACTGAAGCTTTCTTT. It specifies CASSTITTNTEAFF. Looking up the rest from reference TRBV28 and TRBJ1-1 gives the full variable domain: DVKVTQSSRYLVKRTGEKVFLECVQDMDHENMFWYRQDPGLGLRLIYFSYDVKMKEKGDIPEGYSVSREKKERFSLILESASTNQTSMYLCASSTITTNTEAFFGQGTRLTVV.